This T cell receptor beta chain was observed in a study of blood T cell repertoires in COVID-19. This clone was seen a single time. The V gene lost 3 bases and the J gene lost 4 bases, with 18 bases spanning the gap. CDR3 length: 15 amino acids. Germline loops: CDR1 SQVTM, CDR2 ANQGSEA. The method was immunoSEQ multiplex PCR; TCRdb's version includes in-frame clones alone and lacks a portion of them. There are roughly 230,000 clones in the sample; approximately 92% occur only once, and about 4.5% lies in the top ten. The chain links TRBV29-1 to TRBJ1-2; TRBD1 might be the D (5 bases). The clonotype originates from a woman in her thirties or forties who had recovered from COVID-19. Sample: peripheral blood. CDR3 bases: TGCAGCGTTGATCGTCGGCAGGGAGGGAGCTATGGCTACACCTTC. It yields the protein CSVDRRQGGSYGYTF.